This TCR beta chain was found in a study of T cells in tuberculosis. Study background: T cells were selected with CD1B tetramers loaded with glucose monomycolate.

Generated by immunoSEQ multiplex PCR, the TCRdb table keeps only in-frame clones and is missing some. Of 40,000 to 45,000 clones in the sample, roughly 94% were seen once. V lost 1 base and J lost 3, with 30 bases in between. The CDR3 sequence is 21 residues long. CDR1 and CDR2 from the germline V gene are LNHDA and SQIVND (reference sequence). This clonotype was obtained from a donor aged 5-35 years with latent tuberculosis or without tuberculosis infection. Some clones in this sample may be carry-over from other donors' samples. Material for sequencing was PBMCs. The chain joins TRBV19 to TRBJ2-5; D may be TRBD2 (6 bases). The CDR3 nucleotides are TGTGCCAGTAGTATAGTATTCTGGCAAAGCGGGTACCAATCAAGCAAAGAGACCCAGTACTTC. Protein sequence: CASSIVFWQSGYQSSKETQYF.